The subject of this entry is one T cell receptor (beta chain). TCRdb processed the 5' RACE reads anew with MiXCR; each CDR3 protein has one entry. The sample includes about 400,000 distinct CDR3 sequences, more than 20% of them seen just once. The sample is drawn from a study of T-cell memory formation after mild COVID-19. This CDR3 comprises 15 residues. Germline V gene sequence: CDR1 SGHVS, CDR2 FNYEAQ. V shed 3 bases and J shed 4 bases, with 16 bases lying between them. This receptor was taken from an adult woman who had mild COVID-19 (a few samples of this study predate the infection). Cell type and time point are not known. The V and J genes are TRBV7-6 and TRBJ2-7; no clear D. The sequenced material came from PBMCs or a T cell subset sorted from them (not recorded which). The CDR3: CASSFDPGPNYEQYF. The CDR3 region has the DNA TGTGCCAGCAGCTTTGATCCCGGGCCCAATTACGAGCAGTACTTC.